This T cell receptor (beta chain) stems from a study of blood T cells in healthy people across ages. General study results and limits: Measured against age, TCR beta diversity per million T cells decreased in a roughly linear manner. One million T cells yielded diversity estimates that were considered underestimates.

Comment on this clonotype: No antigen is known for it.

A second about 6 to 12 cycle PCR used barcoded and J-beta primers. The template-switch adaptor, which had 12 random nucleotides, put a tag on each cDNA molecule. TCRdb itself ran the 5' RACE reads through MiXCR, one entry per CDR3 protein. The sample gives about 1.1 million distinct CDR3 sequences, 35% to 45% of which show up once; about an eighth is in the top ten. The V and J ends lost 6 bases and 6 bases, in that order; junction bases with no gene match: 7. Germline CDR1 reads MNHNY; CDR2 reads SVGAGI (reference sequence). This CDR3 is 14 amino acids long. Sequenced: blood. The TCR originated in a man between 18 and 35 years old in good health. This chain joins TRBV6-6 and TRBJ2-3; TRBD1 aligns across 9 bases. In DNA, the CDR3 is TGTGCCAGCAGCTGGGACAGGGCTGGGGATACGCAGTATTTT. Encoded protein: CASSWDRAGDTQYF.